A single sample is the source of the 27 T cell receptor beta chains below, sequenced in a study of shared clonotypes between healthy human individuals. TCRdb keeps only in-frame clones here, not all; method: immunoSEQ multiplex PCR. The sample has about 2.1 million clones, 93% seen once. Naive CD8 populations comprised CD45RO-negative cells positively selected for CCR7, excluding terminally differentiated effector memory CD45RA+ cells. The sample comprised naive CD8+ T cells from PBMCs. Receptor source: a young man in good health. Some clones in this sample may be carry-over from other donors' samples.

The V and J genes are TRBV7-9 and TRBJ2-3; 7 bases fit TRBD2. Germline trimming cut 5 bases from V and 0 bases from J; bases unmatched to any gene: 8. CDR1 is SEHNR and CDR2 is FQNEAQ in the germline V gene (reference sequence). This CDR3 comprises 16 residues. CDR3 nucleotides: TGTGCCAGCAGCCCACCGGGGAGGGCTAGCACAGATACGCAGTATTTT. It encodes CASSPPGRASTDTQYF.

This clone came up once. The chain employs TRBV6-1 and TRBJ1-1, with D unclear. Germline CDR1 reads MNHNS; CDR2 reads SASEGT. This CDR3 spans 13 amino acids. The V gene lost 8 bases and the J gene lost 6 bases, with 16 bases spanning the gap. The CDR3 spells CASQFPMPAEAFF. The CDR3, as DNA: TGTGCCAGCCAATTTCCCATGCCGGCTGAAGCTTTCTTT.

This chain's CDR3 is CASRSIRQGDTDTQYF. Written as DNA, the CDR3 is TGCGCCAGCCGGTCTATAAGACAGGGGGACACAGATACGCAGTATTTT. The rearrangement uses TRBV10-2 and TRBJ2-3; TRBD1 matches 9 bases. The CDR3 loop spans 16 amino acids. Trimming took 8 bases from V and 2 from J; bases not matched to a gene: 11. CDR1 is WSHSY, CDR2 SAAADI, per germline.

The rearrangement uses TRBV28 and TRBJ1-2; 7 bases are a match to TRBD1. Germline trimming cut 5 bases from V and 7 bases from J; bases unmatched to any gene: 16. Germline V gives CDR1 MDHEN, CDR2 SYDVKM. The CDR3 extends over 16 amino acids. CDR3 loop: CASSQEPTGLFVGYTF. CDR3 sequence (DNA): TGTGCCAGCAGTCAAGAACCGACAGGGTTATTTGTTGGCTACACCTTC.

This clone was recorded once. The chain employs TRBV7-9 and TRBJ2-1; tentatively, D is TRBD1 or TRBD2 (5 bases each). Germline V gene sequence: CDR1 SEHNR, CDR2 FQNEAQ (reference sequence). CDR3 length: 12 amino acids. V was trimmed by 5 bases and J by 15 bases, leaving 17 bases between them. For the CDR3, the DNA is TGTGCCAGCAGCCCTGCCCTGGGGGTTCTGTTCTTC. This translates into CASSPALGVLFF.

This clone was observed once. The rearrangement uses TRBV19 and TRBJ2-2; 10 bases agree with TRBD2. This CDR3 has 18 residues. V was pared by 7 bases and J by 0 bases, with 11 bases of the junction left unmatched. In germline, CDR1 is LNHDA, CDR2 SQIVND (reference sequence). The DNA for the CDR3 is TGTGCCAGTACAGAACTAGCGGGGACCTTCGCGAACACCGGGGAGCTGTTTTTT. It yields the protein CASTELAGTFANTGELFF.

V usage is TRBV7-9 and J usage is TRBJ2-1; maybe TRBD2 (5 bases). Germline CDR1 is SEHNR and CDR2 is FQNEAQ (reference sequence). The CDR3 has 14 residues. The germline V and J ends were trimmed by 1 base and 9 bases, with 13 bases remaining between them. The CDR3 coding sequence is TGTGCCAGCAGCTTAGGAGACTACACGGGTGAGCAGTTCTTC. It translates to CASSLGDYTGEQFF.

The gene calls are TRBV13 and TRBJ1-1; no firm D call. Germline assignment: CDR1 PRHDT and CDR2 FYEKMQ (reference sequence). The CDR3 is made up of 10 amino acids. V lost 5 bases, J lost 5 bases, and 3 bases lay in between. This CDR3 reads CASSQTEAFF. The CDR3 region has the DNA TGTGCCAGCAGCCAGACTGAAGCTTTCTTT.

CDR3 protein: CASSSGLNYEQYF. Here the CDR3 DNA reads TGCGCCAGCAGCTCGGGATTAAACTACGAGCAGTACTTC. The genes are TRBV5-1 and TRBJ2-7, with D tentatively TRBD2 (5 bases). This CDR3 region has 13 residues. The V end lost 3 bases, the J end lost 3 bases, and 10 bases lay between the germline ends. Germline V CDR1 and CDR2: SGHRS, YFSETQ.

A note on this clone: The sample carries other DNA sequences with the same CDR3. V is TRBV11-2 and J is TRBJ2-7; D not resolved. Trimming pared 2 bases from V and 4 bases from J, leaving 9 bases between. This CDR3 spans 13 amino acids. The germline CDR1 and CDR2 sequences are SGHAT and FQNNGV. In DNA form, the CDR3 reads TGTGCCAGCAGCTTATCCCCCACTTACGAGCAGTACTTC. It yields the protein CASSLSPTYEQYF.

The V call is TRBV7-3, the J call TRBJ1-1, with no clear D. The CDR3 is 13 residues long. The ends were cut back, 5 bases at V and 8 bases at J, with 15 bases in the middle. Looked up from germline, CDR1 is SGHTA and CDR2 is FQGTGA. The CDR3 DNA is TGTGCCAGCAGCCAGAGTATTGCGGCAGAAGCTTTCTTT. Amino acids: CASSQSIAAEAFF. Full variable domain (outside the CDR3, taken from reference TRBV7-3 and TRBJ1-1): GAGVSQTPSNKVTEKGKYVELRCDPISGHTALYWYRQSLGQGPEFLIYFQGTGAADDSGLPNDRFFAVRPEGSVSTLKIQRTERGDSAVYLCASSQSIAAEAFFGQGTRLTVV.

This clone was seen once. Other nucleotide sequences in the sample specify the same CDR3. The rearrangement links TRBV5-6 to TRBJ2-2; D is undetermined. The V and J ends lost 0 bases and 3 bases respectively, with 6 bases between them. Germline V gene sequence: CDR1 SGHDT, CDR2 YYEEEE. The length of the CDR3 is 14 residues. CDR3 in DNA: TGTGCCAGCAGCTTGGCCGGGTACACCGGGGAGCTGTTTTTT. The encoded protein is CASSLAGYTGELFF.

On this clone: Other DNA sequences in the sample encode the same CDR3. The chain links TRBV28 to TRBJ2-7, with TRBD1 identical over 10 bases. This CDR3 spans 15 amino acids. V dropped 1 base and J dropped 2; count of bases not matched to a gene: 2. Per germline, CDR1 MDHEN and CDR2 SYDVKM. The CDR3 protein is CASSLFGTGAYEQYF. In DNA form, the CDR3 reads TGTGCCAGCAGTTTATTCGGGACAGGGGCCTACGAGCAGTACTTC. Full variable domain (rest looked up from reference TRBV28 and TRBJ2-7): DVKVTQSSRYLVKRTGEKVFLECVQDMDHENMFWYRQDPGLGLRLIYFSYDVKMKEKGDIPEGYSVSREKKERFSLILESASTNQTSMYLCASSLFGTGAYEQYFGPGTRLTVT.

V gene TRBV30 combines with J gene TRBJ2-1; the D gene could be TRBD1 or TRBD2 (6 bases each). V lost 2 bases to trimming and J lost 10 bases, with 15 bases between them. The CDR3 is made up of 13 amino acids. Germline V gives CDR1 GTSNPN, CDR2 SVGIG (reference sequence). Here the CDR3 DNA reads TGTGCCTGGAGTCACCGGATAGGGGGGGAGCAGTTCTTC. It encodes CAWSHRIGGEQFF.

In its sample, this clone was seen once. The CDR3: CSVEVTASYGYTF. CDR3 DNA sequence: TGCAGCGTTGAAGTGACAGCTAGCTATGGCTACACCTTC. The V gene is TRBV29-1, the J gene TRBJ1-2; D possibly corresponds to TRBD1 (5 bases). The CDR3 covers 13 residues. Trimming shortened V by 1 base and J by 4 bases, and 10 bases separated the two germline ends. Germline assignment: CDR1 SQVTM and CDR2 ANQGSEA.

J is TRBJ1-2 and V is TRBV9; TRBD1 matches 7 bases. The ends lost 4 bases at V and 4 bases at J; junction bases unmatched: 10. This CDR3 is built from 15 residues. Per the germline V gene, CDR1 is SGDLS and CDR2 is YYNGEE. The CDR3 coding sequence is TGTGCCAGCAGCCCAGGGGGGAGGGATCCCTATGGCTACACCTTC. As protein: CASSPGGRDPYGYTF.

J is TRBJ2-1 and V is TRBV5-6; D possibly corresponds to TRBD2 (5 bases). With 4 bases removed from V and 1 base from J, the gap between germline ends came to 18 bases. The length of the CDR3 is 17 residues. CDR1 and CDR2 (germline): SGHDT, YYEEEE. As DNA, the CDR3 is TGTGCCAGCAGCGTGATGGGGAGCGAGGGATCCTACAATGAGCAGTTCTTC. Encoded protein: CASSVMGSEGSYNEQFF.

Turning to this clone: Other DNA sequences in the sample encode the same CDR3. The chain's CDR3 is CSVDRGNEQFF. The CDR3 nucleotides read TGCAGCGTCGACAGGGGCAATGAGCAGTTCTTC. The V gene is TRBV29-1, the J gene TRBJ2-1, with TRBD1 matching over 8 bases. With 6 bases clipped from V and 6 bases from J, the junction kept 1 base outside the gene matches. This CDR3 is 11 amino acids long. Germline-derived CDR1 and CDR2 are SQVTM and ANQGSEA.

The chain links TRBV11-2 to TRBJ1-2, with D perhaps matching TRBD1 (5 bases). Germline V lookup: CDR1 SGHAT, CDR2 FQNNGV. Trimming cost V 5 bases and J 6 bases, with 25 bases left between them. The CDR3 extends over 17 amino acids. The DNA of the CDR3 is TGTGCCAGCAGCGGGCGACGAGGGCAGGGAGGGCAGCATGGCTACACCTTC. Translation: CASSGRRGQGGQHGYTF.

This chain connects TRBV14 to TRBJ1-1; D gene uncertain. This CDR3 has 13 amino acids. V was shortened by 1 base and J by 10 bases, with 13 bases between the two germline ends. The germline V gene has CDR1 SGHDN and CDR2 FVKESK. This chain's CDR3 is CASSQGTGGPAFF. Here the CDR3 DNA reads TGTGCCAGCAGCCAAGGTACGGGCGGCCCAGCTTTCTTT.

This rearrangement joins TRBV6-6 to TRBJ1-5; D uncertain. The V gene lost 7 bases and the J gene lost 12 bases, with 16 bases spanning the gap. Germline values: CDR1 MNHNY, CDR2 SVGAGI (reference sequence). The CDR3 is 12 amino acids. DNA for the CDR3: TGTGCCAGCAACGTTCTTGAAGGCATCCAGCATTTT. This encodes CASNVLEGIQHF.

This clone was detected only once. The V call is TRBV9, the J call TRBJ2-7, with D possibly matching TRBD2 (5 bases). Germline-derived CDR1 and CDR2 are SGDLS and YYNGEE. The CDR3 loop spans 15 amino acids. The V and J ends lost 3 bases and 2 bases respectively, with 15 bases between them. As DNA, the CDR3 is TGTGCCAGCAGCGAGGGTAGGAGGCCCACCTACGAGCAGTACTTC. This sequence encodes CASSEGRRPTYEQYF.

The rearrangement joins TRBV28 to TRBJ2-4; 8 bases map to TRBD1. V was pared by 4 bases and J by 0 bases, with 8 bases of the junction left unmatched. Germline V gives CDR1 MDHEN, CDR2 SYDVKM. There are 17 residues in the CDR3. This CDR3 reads CASSYTGTGAAKNIQYF. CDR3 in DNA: TGTGCCAGCAGTTACACTGGGACAGGTGCAGCCAAAAACATTCAGTACTTC.

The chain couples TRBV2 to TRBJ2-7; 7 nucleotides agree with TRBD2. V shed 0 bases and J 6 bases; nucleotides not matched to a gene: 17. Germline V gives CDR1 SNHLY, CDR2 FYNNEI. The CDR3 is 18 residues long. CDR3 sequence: CASSEALRPGGWMGEQYF. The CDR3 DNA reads TGTGCCAGCAGTGAAGCGCTCCGTCCGGGAGGATGGATGGGCGAGCAGTACTTC.

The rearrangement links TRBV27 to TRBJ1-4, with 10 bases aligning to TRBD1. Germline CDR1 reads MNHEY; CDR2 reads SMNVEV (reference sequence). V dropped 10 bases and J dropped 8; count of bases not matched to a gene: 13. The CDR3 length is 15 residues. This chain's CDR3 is CATAELRDRGEKLFF. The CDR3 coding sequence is TGTGCCACCGCCGAACTCCGGGACAGGGGCGAAAAACTGTTTTTT.

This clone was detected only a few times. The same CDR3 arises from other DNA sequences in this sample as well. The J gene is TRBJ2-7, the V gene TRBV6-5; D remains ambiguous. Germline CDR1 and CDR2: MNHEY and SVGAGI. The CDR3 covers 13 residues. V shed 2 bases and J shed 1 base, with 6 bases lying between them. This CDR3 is CASSYRESYEQYF. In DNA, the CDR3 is TGTGCCAGCAGTTACAGGGAATCCTACGAGCAGTACTTC.

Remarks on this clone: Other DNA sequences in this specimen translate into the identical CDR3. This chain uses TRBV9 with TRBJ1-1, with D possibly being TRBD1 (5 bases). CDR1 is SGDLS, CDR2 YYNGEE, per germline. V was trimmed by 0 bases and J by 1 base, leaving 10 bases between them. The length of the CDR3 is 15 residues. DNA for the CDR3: TGTGCCAGCAGCGTAGCTGGGGGGGGGAACACTGAAGCTTTCTTT. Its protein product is CASSVAGGGNTEAFF.